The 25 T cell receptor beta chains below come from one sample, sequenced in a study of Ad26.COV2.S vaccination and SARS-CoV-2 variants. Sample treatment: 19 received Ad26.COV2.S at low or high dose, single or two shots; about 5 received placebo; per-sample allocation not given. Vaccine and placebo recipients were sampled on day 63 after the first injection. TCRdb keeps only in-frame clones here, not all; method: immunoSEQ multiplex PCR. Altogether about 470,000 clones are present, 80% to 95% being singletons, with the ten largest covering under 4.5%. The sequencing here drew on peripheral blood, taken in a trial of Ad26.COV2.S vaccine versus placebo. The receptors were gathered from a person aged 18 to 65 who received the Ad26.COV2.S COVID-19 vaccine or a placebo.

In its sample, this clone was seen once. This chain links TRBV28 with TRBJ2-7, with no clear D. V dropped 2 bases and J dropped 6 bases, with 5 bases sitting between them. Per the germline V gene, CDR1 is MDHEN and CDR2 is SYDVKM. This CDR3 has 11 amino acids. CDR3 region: CASSLSFEQYF. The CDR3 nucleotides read TGTGCCAGCAGTTTAAGTTTCGAGCAGTACTTC.

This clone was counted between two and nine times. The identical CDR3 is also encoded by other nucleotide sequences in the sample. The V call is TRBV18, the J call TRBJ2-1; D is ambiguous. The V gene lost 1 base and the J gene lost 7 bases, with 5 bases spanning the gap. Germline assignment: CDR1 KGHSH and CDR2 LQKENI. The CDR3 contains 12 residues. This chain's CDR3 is CASSPRPNEQFF. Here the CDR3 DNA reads TGTGCCAGCTCACCACGACCTAATGAGCAGTTCTTC.

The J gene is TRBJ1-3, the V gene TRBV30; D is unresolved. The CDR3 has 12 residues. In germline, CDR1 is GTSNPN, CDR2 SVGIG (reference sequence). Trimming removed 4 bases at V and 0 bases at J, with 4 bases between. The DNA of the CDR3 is TGTGCCTGGATGGGCTCTGGAAACACCATATATTTT. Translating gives CAWMGSGNTIYF.

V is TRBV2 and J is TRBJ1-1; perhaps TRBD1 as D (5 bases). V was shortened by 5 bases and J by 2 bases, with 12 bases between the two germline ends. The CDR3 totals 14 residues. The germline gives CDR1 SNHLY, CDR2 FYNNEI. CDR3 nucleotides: TGTGCCAGCAGTATCAGGGTAGGAAACACTGAAGCTTTCTTT. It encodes CASSIRVGNTEAFF.

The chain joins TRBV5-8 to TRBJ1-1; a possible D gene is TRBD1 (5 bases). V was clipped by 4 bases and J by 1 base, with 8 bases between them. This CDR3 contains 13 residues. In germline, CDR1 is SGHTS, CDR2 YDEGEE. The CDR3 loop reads CASSGGGNTEAFF. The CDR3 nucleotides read TGTGCCAGCAGCGGCGGGGGGAACACTGAAGCTTTCTTT.

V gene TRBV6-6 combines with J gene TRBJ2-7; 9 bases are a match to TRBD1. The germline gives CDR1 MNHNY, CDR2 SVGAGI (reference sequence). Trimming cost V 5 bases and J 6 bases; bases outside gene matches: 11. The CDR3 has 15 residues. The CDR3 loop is CASSAPGQGLVEQYF. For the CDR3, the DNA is TGTGCCAGCAGTGCCCCCGGACAGGGGTTAGTCGAGCAGTACTTC.

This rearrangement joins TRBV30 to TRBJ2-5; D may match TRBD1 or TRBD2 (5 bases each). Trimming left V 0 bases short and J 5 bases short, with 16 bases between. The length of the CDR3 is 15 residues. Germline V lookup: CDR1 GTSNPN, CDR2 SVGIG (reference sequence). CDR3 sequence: CAWSVPAEGSETQYF. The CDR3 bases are TGTGCCTGGAGTGTACCCGCCGAGGGGAGCGAGACCCAGTACTTC.

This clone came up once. In DNA form, the CDR3 reads TGCGCCAGCAGCCAAGATGATCGGGTCCGACTGAATTCACCCCTCCACTTT. The encoded protein is CASSQDDRVRLNSPLHF. The chain has TRBV4-1 and TRBJ1-6; D is unclear. The CDR3 runs to 17 residues. V was trimmed by 0 bases and J by 7 bases, leaving 16 bases between them. Looked up from germline, CDR1 is MGHRA and CDR2 is YSYEKL.

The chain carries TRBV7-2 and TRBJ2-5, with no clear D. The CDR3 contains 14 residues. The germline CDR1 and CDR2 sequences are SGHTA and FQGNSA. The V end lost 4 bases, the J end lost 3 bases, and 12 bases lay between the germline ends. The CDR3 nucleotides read TGTGCCAGCAGCTACACCGGGCCCGAAGAGACCCAGTACTTC. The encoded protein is CASSYTGPEETQYF.

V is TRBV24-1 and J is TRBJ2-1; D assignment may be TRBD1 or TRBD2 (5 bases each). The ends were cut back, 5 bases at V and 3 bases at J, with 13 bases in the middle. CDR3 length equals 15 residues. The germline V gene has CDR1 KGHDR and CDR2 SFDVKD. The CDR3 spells CATSGDEGVYNEQFF. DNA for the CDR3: TGTGCCACCAGTGGGGACGAAGGAGTCTACAATGAGCAGTTCTTC.

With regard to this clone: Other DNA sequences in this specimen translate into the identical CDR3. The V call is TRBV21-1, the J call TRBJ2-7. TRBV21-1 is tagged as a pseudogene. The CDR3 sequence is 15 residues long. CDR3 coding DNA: TGTGCCAGCAGCAACGGCATTTTTAGGTTTTGCGAACAGTACTTC. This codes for CASSNGIFRFCEQYF.

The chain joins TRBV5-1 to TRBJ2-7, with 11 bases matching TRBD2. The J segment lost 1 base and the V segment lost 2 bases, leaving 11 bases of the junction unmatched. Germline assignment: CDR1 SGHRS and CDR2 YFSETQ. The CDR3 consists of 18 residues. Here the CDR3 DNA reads TGCGCCAGCAGCTTCGCGGTAGCGGGAGGGCTTGGTTCCTACGAGCAGTACTTC. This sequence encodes CASSFAVAGGLGSYEQYF.

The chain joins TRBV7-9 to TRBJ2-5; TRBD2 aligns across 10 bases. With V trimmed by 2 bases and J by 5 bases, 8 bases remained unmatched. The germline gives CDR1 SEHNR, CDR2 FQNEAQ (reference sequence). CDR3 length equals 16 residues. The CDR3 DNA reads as TGTGCCAGCAGCTTAATGCTAGCGGGAGCCTCCGAGACCCAGTACTTC. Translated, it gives CASSLMLAGASETQYF.

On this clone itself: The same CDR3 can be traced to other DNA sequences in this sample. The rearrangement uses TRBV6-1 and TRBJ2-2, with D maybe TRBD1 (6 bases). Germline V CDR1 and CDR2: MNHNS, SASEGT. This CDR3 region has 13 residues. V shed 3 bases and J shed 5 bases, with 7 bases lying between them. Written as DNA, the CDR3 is TGTGCCAGCAGTGAGCAGGGGACCGGGGAGCTGTTTTTT. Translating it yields CASSEQGTGELFF.

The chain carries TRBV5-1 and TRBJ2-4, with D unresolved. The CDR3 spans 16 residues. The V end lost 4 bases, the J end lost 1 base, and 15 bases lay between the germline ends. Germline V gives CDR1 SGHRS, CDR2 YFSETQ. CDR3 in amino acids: CASSPMVELAKNIQYF. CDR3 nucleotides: TGCGCCAGCAGCCCGATGGTCGAACTGGCCAAAAACATTCAGTACTTC.

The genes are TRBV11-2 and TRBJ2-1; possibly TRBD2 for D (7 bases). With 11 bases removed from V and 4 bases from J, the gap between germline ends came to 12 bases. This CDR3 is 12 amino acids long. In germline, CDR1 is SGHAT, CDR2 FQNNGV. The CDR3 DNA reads TGTGCCGAGGGGGGAGGGTACAATGAGCAGTTCTTC. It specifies CAEGGGYNEQFF.

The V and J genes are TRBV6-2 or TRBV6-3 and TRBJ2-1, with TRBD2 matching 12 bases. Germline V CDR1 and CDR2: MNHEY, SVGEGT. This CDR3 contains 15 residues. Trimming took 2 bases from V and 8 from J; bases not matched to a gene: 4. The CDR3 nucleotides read TGTGCCAGCAGTTACCAGTCTAGCGGGAGGGATGAGCAGTTCTTC. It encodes CASSYQSSGRDEQFF.

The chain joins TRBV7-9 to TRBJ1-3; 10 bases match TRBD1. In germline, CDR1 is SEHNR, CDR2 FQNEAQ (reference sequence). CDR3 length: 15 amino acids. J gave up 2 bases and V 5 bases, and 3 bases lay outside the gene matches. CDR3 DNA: TGTGCCAGCAGCGGGACAGGGGTGGCTGGAAACACCATATATTTT. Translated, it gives CASSGTGVAGNTIYF. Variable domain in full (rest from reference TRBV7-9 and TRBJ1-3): DTGVSQNPRHKITKRGQNVTFRCDPISEHNRLYWYRQTLGQGPEFLTYFQNEAQLEKSRLLSDRFSAERPKGSFSTLEIQRTEQGDSAMYLCASSGTGVAGNTIYFGEGSWLTVV.

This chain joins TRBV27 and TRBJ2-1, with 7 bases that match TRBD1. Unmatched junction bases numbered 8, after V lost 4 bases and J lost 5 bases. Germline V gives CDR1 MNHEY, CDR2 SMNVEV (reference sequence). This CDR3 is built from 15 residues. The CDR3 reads CASSWLRDRNNEQFF. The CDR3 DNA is TGTGCCAGCAGTTGGCTCCGGGACAGAAACAATGAGCAGTTCTTC.

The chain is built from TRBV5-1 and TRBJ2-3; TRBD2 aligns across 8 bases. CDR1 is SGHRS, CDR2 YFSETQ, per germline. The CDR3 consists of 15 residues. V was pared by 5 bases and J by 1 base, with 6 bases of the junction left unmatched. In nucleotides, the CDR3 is TGCGCCAGCAGGCCCAGCGGGAGCGGCACAGATACGCAGTATTTT. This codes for CASRPSGSGTDTQYF.

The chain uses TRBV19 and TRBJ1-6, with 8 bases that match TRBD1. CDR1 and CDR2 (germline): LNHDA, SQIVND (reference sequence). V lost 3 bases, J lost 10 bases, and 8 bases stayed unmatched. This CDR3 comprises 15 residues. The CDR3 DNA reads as TGTGCCAGTAGTATCCAGGGACAGGCCTTCTCACCCCTCCACTTT. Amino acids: CASSIQGQAFSPLHF.

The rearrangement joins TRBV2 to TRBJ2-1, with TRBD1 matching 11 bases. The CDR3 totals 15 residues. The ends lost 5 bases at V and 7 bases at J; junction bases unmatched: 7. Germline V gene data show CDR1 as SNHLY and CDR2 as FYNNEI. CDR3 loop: CASSLRTGGGNEQFF. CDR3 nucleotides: TGTGCCAGCAGTCTACGGACAGGGGGCGGGAATGAGCAGTTCTTC. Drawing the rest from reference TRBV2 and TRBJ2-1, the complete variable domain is EPEVTQTPSHQVTQMGQEVILRCVPISNHLYFYWYRQILGQKVEFLVSFYNNEISEKSEIFDDQFSVERPDGSNFTLKIRSTKLEDSAMYFCASSLRTGGGNEQFFGPGTRLTVL.

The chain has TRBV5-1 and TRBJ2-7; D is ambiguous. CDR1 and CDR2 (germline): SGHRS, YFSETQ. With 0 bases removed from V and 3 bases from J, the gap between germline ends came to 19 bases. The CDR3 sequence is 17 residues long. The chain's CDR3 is CASSLGPGRAFNYEQYF. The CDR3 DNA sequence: TGCGCCAGCAGCTTGGGTCCTGGAAGGGCCTTCAACTACGAGCAGTACTTC.

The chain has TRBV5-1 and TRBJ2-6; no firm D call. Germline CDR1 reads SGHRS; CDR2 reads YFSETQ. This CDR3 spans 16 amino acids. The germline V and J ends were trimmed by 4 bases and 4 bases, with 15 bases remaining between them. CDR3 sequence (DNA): TGCGCCAGCAGCAACGGACGGGCGAGAGGGGCCAACGTCCTGACTTTC. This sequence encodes CASSNGRARGANVLTF. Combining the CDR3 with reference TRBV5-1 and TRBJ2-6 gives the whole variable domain KAGVTQTPRYLIKTRGQQVTLSCSPISGHRSVSWYQQTPGQGLQFLFEYFSETQRNKGNFPGRFSGRQFSNSRSEMNVSTLELGDSALYLCASSNGRARGANVLTFGAGSRLTVL.

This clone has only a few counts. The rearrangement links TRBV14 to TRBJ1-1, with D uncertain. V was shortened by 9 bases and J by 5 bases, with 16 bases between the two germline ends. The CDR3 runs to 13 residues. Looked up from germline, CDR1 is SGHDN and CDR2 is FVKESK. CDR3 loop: CASKSDFTTEAFF. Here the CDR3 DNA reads TGTGCCAGTAAGAGTGACTTCACTACTGAAGCTTTCTTT.